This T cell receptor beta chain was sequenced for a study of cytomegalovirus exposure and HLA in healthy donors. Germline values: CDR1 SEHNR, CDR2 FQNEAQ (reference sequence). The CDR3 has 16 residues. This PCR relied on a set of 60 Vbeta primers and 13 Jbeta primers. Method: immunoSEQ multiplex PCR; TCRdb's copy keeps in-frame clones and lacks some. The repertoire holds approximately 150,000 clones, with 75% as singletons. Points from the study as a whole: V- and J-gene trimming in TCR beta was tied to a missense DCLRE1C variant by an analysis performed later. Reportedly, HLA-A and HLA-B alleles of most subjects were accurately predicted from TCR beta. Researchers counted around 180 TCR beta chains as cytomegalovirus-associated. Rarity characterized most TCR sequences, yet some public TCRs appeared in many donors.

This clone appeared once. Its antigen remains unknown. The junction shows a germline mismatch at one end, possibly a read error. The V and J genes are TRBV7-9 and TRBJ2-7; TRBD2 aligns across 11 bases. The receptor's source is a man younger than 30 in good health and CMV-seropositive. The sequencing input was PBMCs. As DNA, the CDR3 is TGTTCCAGCAGCTCGGGACTAGCGGAGGGGATCTACGAGCAGTACTTC. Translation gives CSSSSGLAEGIYEQYF.